This is a list of T cell receptor beta chains from one sample in a study of control samples from healthy donors and cancer patients. Using immunoSEQ multiplex PCR, the repertoire was profiled, and TCRdb retains in-frame clones only, with some absent. The sample lists some 96,000 clones, about 90% occurring once. Sequencing was carried out using blood. These receptors were obtained from a woman aged 45-65 years in good health. Each CDR3 is given without its conserved first and last residue. Expanded clones are given a class, and other clones once, few, many or no size at all.

CDR3 protein: ASSYSRQPNQEAF; V gene: TRBV6-5; clone size: many; J gene: TRBJ1-1; CDR3 length: 13
CDR3 protein: ASSVEGTGGETQY; V gene: TRBV9; clone size: NA; J gene: TRBJ2-5; CDR3 length: 13
CDR3 protein: ASSLGGVGGYT; V gene: TRBV11-2; clone size: NA; J gene: TRBJ1-2; CDR3 length: 11
CDR3 protein: AWEGQALGNTIY; V gene: TRBV30; clone size: NA; J gene: TRBJ1-3; CDR3 length: 12
CDR3 protein: ASRGGSVSGELF; V gene: TRBV10-1; clone size: NA; J gene: TRBJ2-2; CDR3 length: 12
CDR3 protein: ASSGQGGEQY; V gene: TRBV9; clone size: NA; J gene: TRBJ2-7; CDR3 length: 10
CDR3 protein: ASTSKDREETQY; V gene: TRBV5-4; clone size: NA; J gene: TRBJ2-5; CDR3 length: 12
CDR3 protein: ASSGPGDGNTIY; V gene: TRBV21-1; clone size: NA; J gene: TRBJ1-3; CDR3 length: 12
CDR3 protein: ASSYLGTNNEQF; V gene: TRBV6-5; clone size: NA; J gene: TRBJ2-1; CDR3 length: 12
CDR3 protein: SVEQAWGPSGNTIY; V gene: TRBV29-1; clone size: NA; J gene: TRBJ1-3; CDR3 length: 14
CDR3 protein: ASSSPMAGDNEQF; V gene: TRBV7-6; clone size: NA; J gene: TRBJ2-1; CDR3 length: 13
CDR3 protein: ASSLGWNEQY; V gene: TRBV5-1; clone size: once; J gene: TRBJ2-7; CDR3 length: 10
CDR3 protein: SGILAGGVYNEQF; V gene: TRBV29-1; clone size: NA; J gene: TRBJ2-1; CDR3 length: 13
CDR3 protein: ASSFSPRGDQPQH; V gene: TRBV5-4; clone size: many; J gene: TRBJ1-5; CDR3 length: 13
CDR3 protein: AWSPSRAGNTIY; V gene: TRBV30; clone size: NA; J gene: TRBJ1-3; CDR3 length: 12
CDR3 protein: ASSQNTYNLAKNIQY; V gene: TRBV3-1/TRBV3-2; clone size: NA; J gene: TRBJ2-4; CDR3 length: 15
CDR3 protein: ASRVRNSPLH; V gene: TRBV27; clone size: NA; J gene: TRBJ1-6; CDR3 length: 10
CDR3 protein: ASSLTGRMWETQY; V gene: TRBV7-3; clone size: NA; J gene: TRBJ2-5; CDR3 length: 13
CDR3 protein: ATSRGGTTDTQY; V gene: TRBV15; clone size: NA; J gene: TRBJ2-3; CDR3 length: 12
CDR3 protein: ATLRGYREGYGYT; V gene: TRBV24-1; clone size: NA; J gene: TRBJ1-2; CDR3 length: 13
CDR3 protein: ASSLAQAGAGELF; V gene: TRBV5-1; clone size: NA; J gene: TRBJ2-2; CDR3 length: 13
CDR3 protein: ASSPSGGSYEQY; V gene: TRBV18; clone size: NA; J gene: TRBJ2-7; CDR3 length: 12
CDR3 protein: ASSRVAGLSPSSYNEQF; V gene: TRBV18; clone size: once; J gene: TRBJ2-1; CDR3 length: 17
CDR3 protein: ASSLKAWGELF; V gene: TRBV11-3; clone size: NA; J gene: TRBJ2-2; CDR3 length: 11
CDR3 protein: SARRVTEAF; V gene: TRBV20-1; clone size: NA; J gene: TRBJ1-1; CDR3 length: 9
CDR3 protein: ASKQCNPVGDQPQH; V gene: TRBV10-1; clone size: NA; J gene: TRBJ1-5; CDR3 length: 14
CDR3 protein: ASSTRQGSQPQH; V gene: TRBV19; clone size: NA; J gene: TRBJ1-5; CDR3 length: 12
CDR3 protein: ASREGGQGGSPLH; V gene: TRBV4-1; clone size: NA; J gene: TRBJ1-6; CDR3 length: 13
CDR3 protein: ASSHPFRLAGVGNEQF; V gene: TRBV4-1; clone size: once; J gene: TRBJ2-1; CDR3 length: 16
CDR3 protein: ASSFGNRITQY; V gene: TRBV12-3/TRBV12-4; clone size: NA; J gene: TRBJ2-3; CDR3 length: 11
CDR3 protein: ASSANNRATEAF; V gene: TRBV9; clone size: NA; J gene: TRBJ1-1; CDR3 length: 12
CDR3 protein: ASSLGPPNTEAF; V gene: TRBV7-3; clone size: NA; J gene: TRBJ1-1; CDR3 length: 12
CDR3 protein: ASLRRAQSYT; V gene: TRBV5-6; clone size: NA; J gene: TRBJ1-2; CDR3 length: 10